Below are 6 T cell receptor beta chains sequenced from a single sample in a study of CD8 T cells in ankylosing spondylitis. Study-level points and caveats: Ankylosing spondylitis blood appeared to be characterized by a TCR beta motif of eight or nine highly homologous variants.

TCRdb passed the 5' RACE reads through MiXCR, listing each CDR3 protein once. This sample yields fewer than 650,000 distinct CDR3 sequences, of which over 9.5% are seen a single time; under 7.5% belongs to the top ten. These receptors' antigens are unknown. Sequencing was carried out using blood, either unsorted or a sorted T cell fraction (not recorded which). The receptors come from a male donor with ankylosing spondylitis.

This clonotype was counted only a few times. The rearrangement links TRBV7-2 to TRBJ2-3; no firm D call. The CDR3 has 14 amino acids. The V gene lost 8 bases and the J gene lost 7 bases, with 19 bases spanning the gap. From germline, CDR1 is SGHTA and CDR2 FQGNSA. This CDR3 is CASRFSPGWNTQYF. In DNA, the CDR3 is TGTGCCAGCCGATTTTCGCCAGGTTGGAATACGCAGTATTTT. Full variable domain (rest looked up from reference TRBV7-2 and TRBJ2-3): GAGVSQSPSNKVTEKGKDVELRCDPISGHTALYWYRQSLGQGLEFLIYFQGNSAPDKSGLPSDRFSAERTGGSVSTLTIQRTQQEDSAVYLCASRFSPGWNTQYFGPGTRLTVL.

This clonotype was observed a handful of times. The CDR3, as DNA: TGCGCCAGCAACTTTCGGGACAGGTTGACAAAAGAGACCCAGTACTTC. As protein: CASNFRDRLTKETQYF. This chain links TRBV10-1 with TRBJ2-5; 8 nucleotides agree with TRBD1. Germline-derived CDR1 and CDR2 are WNHNN and SYGVQD (reference sequence). The CDR3 extends over 16 amino acids. The junction had 13 bases not matched to a gene; V was cut back by 7 bases and J by 3 bases.

In DNA, the CDR3 is TGCAGTGCTAGTTCGGGGAGAGGAACTGAAGCTTTCTTT. It encodes CSASSGRGTEAFF. The V and J genes are TRBV20-1 and TRBJ1-1; D gene ambiguous. Germline CDR1 reads DFQATT; CDR2 reads SNEGSKA (reference sequence). Trimming left V 3 bases short and J 5 bases short, with 13 bases between. The CDR3 consists of 13 residues.

V is TRBV30 and J is TRBJ1-2; TRBD1 is a possible D gene (6 bases). Between the trimmed V and J ends, which lost 2 bases and 4 bases, there was a span of 14 bases. From germline, CDR1 is GTSNPN and CDR2 SVGIG (reference sequence). The CDR3 is 14 residues long. DNA for the CDR3: TGTGCCTGGAGTTATGGTGGAGGGGGCTATGGCTACACCTTC. This gives the protein CAWSYGGGGYGYTF.

V is TRBV10-3 and J is TRBJ2-3; 13 bases fit TRBD2. This CDR3 spans 15 amino acids. The V gene's germline CDR1 is ENHRY and CDR2 SYGVKD. V lost 2 bases to trimming and J lost 6 bases; unmatched junction nucleotides: 2. CDR3 region: CAISEPTSGRDTQYF. CDR3 nucleotides: TGTGCCATCAGTGAGCCGACTAGCGGGAGGGATACGCAGTATTTT.

This clonotype was counted a few times. This rearrangement joins TRBV6-2 or TRBV6-3 to TRBJ2-7, with D maybe TRBD1 (8 bases). The CDR3 is 14 residues long. CDR1 and CDR2 from the germline V gene are MNHEY and SVGEGT. Deletions cut 7 bases from V and 5 bases from J, with 18 bases between. The CDR3 reads CASKNGQGGDEQYF. The CDR3 bases are TGTGCCAGCAAAAACGGACAGGGAGGGGACGAGCAGTACTTC.